Listed here are 19 T cell receptor beta chains from one sample, sequenced in a study of spatial heterogeneity in lung cancer. Time point in this sample: sample taken at primary tumor resection. Via MiXCR, TCRdb re-called the 5' RACE reads, giving one row per CDR3 protein. The sample yields around 10,000 distinct CDR3 sequences, roughly 3.5% seen once. Sequencing used PBMCs, obtained at surgery. The receptor set was obtained from a female donor with early-stage non-small cell lung cancer.

This clonotype was observed at least ten times. The V gene is TRBV5-1, the J gene TRBJ2-1; 10 nucleotides match TRBD2. Germline V lookup: CDR1 SGHRS, CDR2 YFSETQ. CDR3 length: 14 residues. V shed 2 bases and J 6 bases; nucleotides not matched to a gene: 2. Here the CDR3 reads CASSFSGGTNEQFF. The CDR3 bases are TGCGCCAGCAGCTTTAGCGGGGGGACCAATGAGCAGTTCTTC. The full variable domain, rest sourced from reference TRBV5-1 and TRBJ2-1, is KAGVTQTPRYLIKTRGQQVTLSCSPISGHRSVSWYQQTPGQGLQFLFEYFSETQRNKGNFPGRFSGRQFSNSRSEMNVSTLELGDSALYLCASSFSGGTNEQFFGPGTRLTVL.

At least ten counts were recorded for this clonotype. The genes are TRBV19 and TRBJ2-1; 8 bases are a match to TRBD2. The germline V gene encodes CDR1 LNHDA and CDR2 SQIVND (reference sequence). The CDR3 sequence is 15 residues long. Trimming at V came to 5 bases and at J to 3 bases, leaving 6 bases not matched to a gene. The CDR3 region is CASSRVGGDYNEQFF. CDR3 coding DNA: TGTGCCAGTAGTCGCGTCGGGGGGGACTACAATGAGCAGTTCTTC.

The chain is built from TRBV11-1 and TRBJ1-1, with D perhaps TRBD1 (5 bases). The CDR3 consists of 16 residues. CDR1 and CDR2 (germline): SGHAT, FQDESV (reference sequence). Trimming cost V 5 bases and J 7 bases, with 23 bases left between them. The CDR3 spells CASSPILEGPGGEAFF. CDR3 bases: TGTGCCAGCAGCCCCATCCTGGAGGGCCCGGGGGGTGAAGCTTTCTTT.

At least ten counts were recorded for this clonotype. The V and J genes are TRBV5-1 and TRBJ1-4, with TRBD1 matching over 9 bases. The germline CDR1 and CDR2 sequences are SGHRS and YFSETQ. With 4 bases clipped from V and 5 bases from J, the junction kept 6 bases outside the gene matches. The CDR3 runs 15 residues. CDR3 region: CASSASGTGNEKLFF. The DNA of the CDR3 is TGCGCCAGCAGCGCGTCCGGGACAGGGAATGAAAAACTGTTTTTT.

J is TRBJ2-3 and V is TRBV5-1; 13 bases are shared with TRBD2. The CDR3 consists of 16 residues. J gave up 9 bases and V 4 bases, and 11 bases lay outside the gene matches. CDR1 SGHRS and CDR2 YFSETQ come from the germline V gene. CDR3 sequence: CASSKGLAGPRDTQYF. The CDR3 region has the DNA TGCGCCAGCAGCAAGGGACTAGCGGGACCTCGCGACACGCAGTATTTT.

This clonotype was observed many times. The chain recombines TRBV9 with TRBJ2-1; D is possibly TRBD1 or TRBD2 (5 bases each). The germline gives CDR1 SGDLS, CDR2 YYNGEE. V lost 3 bases and J 4 bases, leaving 17 bases between the germline ends. CDR3 length: 16 amino acids. The CDR3: CASSARDQGGYNEQFF. Written as DNA, the CDR3 is TGTGCCAGCAGCGCCCGAGATCAGGGCGGGTACAATGAGCAGTTCTTC.

The CDR3 DNA sequence: TGTGCCAGCAGTCCTGGGGCAGGGGGGACCCAGTACTTC. Its translation is CASSPGAGGTQYF. This chain joins TRBV6-6 and TRBJ2-5, with 7 nucleotides matching TRBD1. In germline, CDR1 is MNHNY, CDR2 SVGAGI (reference sequence). J lost 7 bases, V lost 5 bases, and 7 bases had no gene match. The CDR3 has 13 residues.

Regarding this clonotype: No DNA is shown, since the ends of the CDR3 on it are uncertain; the CDR3 is the one TCRdb lists. The V gene is TRBV20-1, the J gene TRBJ1-2; the table's D call of TRBD1 was not tested on the DNA. Germline assignment: CDR1 DFQATT and CDR2 SNEGSKA (reference sequence). The CDR3 adds up to 21 amino acids, both ends counted. Here the CDR3 reads CSVGAASTSAVLEKGGYGYTF.

On this clonotype: This may stem from a read error, because a much larger clone lies one nucleotide away. Here the CDR3 DNA reads TGTGCCACCAGTGATCAACGGAGCAATCGGCCCCAGCATTTT. Amino acid sequence: CATSDQRSNRPQHF. V usage is TRBV24-1 and J usage is TRBJ1-5, with D uncertain. Germline lookup yields CDR1 KGHDR and CDR2 SFDVKD. The CDR3 runs 14 residues.

This clonotype was detected many times. V gene TRBV7-2 combines with J gene TRBJ2-3; the D call may be TRBD1 or TRBD2 (5 bases each). The germline gives CDR1 SGHTA, CDR2 FQGNSA. The CDR3 covers 12 residues. V was clipped by 4 bases and J by 7 bases, with 9 bases between them. The CDR3 sequence is CASSSGRYTQYF. Written as DNA, the CDR3 is TGTGCCAGCAGCTCGGGACGGTATACGCAGTATTTT. Full variable domain (rest looked up from reference TRBV7-2 and TRBJ2-3): GAGVSQSPSNKVTEKGKDVELRCDPISGHTALYWYRQSLGQGLEFLIYFQGNSAPDKSGLPSDRFSAERTGGSVSTLTIQRTQQEDSAVYLCASSSGRYTQYFGPGTRLTVL.

This clonotype was observed at least ten times. This sequence joins TRBV28 and TRBJ1-2; D remains unclear. Germline assignment: CDR1 MDHEN and CDR2 SYDVKM. Trimming pared 6 bases from V and 0 bases from J, leaving 8 bases between. The CDR3 consists of 13 residues. The CDR3 loop is CASSSESNYGYTF. For the CDR3, the DNA is TGTGCCAGCAGCTCGGAATCTAACTATGGCTACACCTTC.

This clonotype was recorded at least ten times. This rearrangement joins TRBV19 to TRBJ2-1; D gene unclear. Deletions cut 3 bases from V and 12 bases from J, with 21 bases between. The CDR3 has 15 residues. Germline V lookup: CDR1 LNHDA, CDR2 SQIVND (reference sequence). The CDR3 reads CASSIRSSVGESQFF. The CDR3 region has the DNA TGTGCCAGTAGTATTCGGTCGTCGGTCGGTGAATCGCAGTTCTTC.

This clonotype was counted many times. The chain uses TRBV9 and TRBJ1-2; no clear D gene. V was shortened by 0 bases and J by 4 bases, with 16 bases between the two germline ends. Germline CDR1 SGDLS, CDR2 YYNGEE. The CDR3 totals 16 residues. CDR3 in amino acids: CASSVEAADWVYGYTF. The DNA of the CDR3 is TGTGCCAGCAGCGTAGAGGCGGCCGATTGGGTCTATGGCTACACCTTC.

This clonotype appeared many times. V gene TRBV7-8 combines with J gene TRBJ2-3; D is unclear. The CDR3 totals 14 residues. Germline V gives CDR1 SGHVS, CDR2 FQNEAQ. V shed 5 bases and J shed 5 bases, with 14 bases lying between them. The CDR3 DNA sequence: TGTGCCAGCAGCCCCCAGCCAAGAGGAGATACGCAGTATTTT. It specifies CASSPQPRGDTQYF.

The table lists this clonotype with many counts. J is TRBJ2-7 and V is TRBV28; 9 bases are shared with TRBD2. This CDR3 has 15 residues. V lost 2 bases, J lost 1 base, and 3 bases stayed unmatched. Germline V gene sequence: CDR1 MDHEN, CDR2 SYDVKM. DNA for the CDR3: TGTGCCAGCAGTTTAGGCGGGAGGGGGTCCTACGAGCAGTACTTC. Its protein product is CASSLGGRGSYEQYF.

This chain links TRBV3-1 with TRBJ2-1; D not resolved. This CDR3 is built from 15 residues. From germline, CDR1 is LGHDT and CDR2 YNNKEL (reference sequence). Deletions cut 1 base from V and 1 base from J, with 8 bases between. The CDR3 loop reads CASSQGAQSYNEQFF. CDR3 nucleotides: TGTGCCAGCAGCCAAGGGGCTCAATCCTACAATGAGCAGTTCTTC.

The chain joins TRBV20-1 to TRBJ1-6; 8 bases map to TRBD1. The CDR3 is made up of 15 amino acids. Germline V CDR1 and CDR2: DFQATT, SNEGSKA (reference sequence). J gave up 10 bases and V 0 bases, and 8 bases lay outside the gene matches. DNA of the CDR3: TGCAGTGCTAGAGATCCAGCAGGGGGCGAGTCACCCCTCCACTTT. As protein: CSARDPAGGESPLHF.

By sample fraction, this clonotype is medium-sized. The V and J genes are TRBV7-2 and TRBJ2-7, with 7 positions matching TRBD1. The CDR3 runs to 12 residues. Germline lookup yields CDR1 SGHTA and CDR2 FQGNSA. After removal of 2 bases from V and 11 bases from J, the junction contained 6 bases not matched to a gene. CDR3 amino acids: CASSLPGQTEYF. The CDR3 DNA sequence: TGTGCCAGCAGCTTACCGGGACAGACGGAGTACTTC.

At least ten counts were recorded for this clonotype. The V call is TRBV6-2 or TRBV6-3, the J call TRBJ1-1; possible D gene TRBD1, 5 bases. V was pared by 5 bases and J by 0 bases, with 16 bases between. There are 16 residues in the CDR3. Germline V lookup: CDR1 MNHEY, CDR2 SVGEGT. DNA of the CDR3: TGTGCCAGCAGTACCCATCAGGGATTGGTGAACACTGAAGCTTTCTTT. This translates into CASSTHQGLVNTEAFF.